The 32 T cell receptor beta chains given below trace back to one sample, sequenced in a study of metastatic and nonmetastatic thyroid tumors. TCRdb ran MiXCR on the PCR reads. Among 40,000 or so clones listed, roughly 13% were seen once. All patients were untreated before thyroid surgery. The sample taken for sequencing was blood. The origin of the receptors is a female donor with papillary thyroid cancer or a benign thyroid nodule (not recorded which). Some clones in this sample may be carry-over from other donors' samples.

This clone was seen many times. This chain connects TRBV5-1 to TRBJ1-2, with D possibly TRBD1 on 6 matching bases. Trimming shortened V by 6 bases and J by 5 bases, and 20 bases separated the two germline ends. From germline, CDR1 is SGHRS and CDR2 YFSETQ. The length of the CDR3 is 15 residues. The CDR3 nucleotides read TGCGCCAGCACAAGGGGGGATCTGACACGGTATGGCTACACCTTC. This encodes CASTRGDLTRYGYTF.

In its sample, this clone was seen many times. CDR3 protein: CASSIGGGRGDIQYF. The CDR3 nucleotides read TGTGCCAGCAGTATTGGAGGGGGGCGTGGGGACATTCAGTACTTC. This chain uses TRBV28 with TRBJ2-4; D possibly matches TRBD1 or TRBD2 (6 bases each). The germline V gene encodes CDR1 MDHEN and CDR2 SYDVKM. This CDR3 region has 15 residues. V was shortened by 5 bases and J by 8 bases, with 19 bases between the two germline ends.

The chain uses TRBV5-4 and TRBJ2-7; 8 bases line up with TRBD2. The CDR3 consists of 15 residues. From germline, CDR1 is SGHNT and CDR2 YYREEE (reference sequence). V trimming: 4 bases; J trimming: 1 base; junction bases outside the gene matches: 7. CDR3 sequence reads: CASSPGGDGSYEQYF. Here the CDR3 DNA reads TGTGCCAGCAGCCCGGGGGGGGACGGATCCTACGAGCAGTACTTC.

CDR3 sequence: CASSLEGQGTNYGYTF. DNA of the CDR3: TGTGCCAGCAGCTTGGAGGGACAGGGGACTAACTATGGCTACACCTTC. The chain employs TRBV5-6 and TRBJ1-2; 10 positions agree with TRBD1. The trim removed 0 bases at V and 0 bases at J, leaving 2 bases unmatched. Per germline, CDR1 SGHDT and CDR2 YYEEEE. The CDR3 consists of 16 residues.

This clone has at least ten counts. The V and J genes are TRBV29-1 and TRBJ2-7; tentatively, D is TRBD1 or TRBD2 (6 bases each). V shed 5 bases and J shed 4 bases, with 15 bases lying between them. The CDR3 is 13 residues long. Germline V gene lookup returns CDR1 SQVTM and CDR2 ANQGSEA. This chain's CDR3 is CSVFWGAGYEQYF. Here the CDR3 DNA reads TGCAGCGTTTTCTGGGGGGCGGGGTACGAGCAGTACTTC.

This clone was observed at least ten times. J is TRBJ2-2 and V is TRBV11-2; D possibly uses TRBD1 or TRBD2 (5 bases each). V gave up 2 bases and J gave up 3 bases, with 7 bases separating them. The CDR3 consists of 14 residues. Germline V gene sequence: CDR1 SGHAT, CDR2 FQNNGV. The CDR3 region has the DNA TGTGCCAGCAGCTTACAGGGAGACACCGGGGAGCTGTTTTTT. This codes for CASSLQGDTGELFF.

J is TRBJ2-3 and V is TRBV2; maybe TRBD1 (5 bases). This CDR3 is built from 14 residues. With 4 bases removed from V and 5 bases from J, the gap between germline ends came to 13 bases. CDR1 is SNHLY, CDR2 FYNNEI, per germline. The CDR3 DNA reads TGTGCCAGCAGTGGGGGCGCAAGGGAAGATACGCAGTATTTT. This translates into CASSGGAREDTQYF.

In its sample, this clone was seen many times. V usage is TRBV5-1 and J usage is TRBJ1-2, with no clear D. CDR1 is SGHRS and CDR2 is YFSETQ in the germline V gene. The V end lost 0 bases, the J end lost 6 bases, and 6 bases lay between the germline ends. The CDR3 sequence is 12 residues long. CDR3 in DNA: TGCGCCAGCAGCTTGGCGGGTAATGGCTACACCTTC. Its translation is CASSLAGNGYTF.

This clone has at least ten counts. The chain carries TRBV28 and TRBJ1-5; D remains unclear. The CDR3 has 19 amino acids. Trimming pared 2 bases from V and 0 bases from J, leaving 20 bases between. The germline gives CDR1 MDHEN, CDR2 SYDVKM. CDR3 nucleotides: TGTGCCAGCAGTTTAGGGCGTGGTACCGATCTCTATAGCAATCAGCCCCAGCATTTT. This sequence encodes CASSLGRGTDLYSNQPQHF.

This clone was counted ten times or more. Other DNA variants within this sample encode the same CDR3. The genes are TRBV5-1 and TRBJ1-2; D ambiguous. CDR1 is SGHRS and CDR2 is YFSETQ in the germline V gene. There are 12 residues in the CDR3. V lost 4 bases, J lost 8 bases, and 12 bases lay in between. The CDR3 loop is CASSASAAGYTF. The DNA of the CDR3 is TGCGCCAGCAGCGCCTCGGCCGCGGGCTACACCTTC.

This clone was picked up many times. The CDR3 DNA reads as TGTGCCAGCAGACCTACAGCAGCTGGGGCCAACGTCCTGACTTTC. This codes for CASRPTAAGANVLTF. The chain joins TRBV6-1 to TRBJ2-6; no clear D gene. This CDR3 is 15 amino acids long. Germline V gene lookup returns CDR1 MNHNS and CDR2 SASEGT. Between the trimmed V and J ends, which lost 6 bases and 2 bases, there was a span of 11 bases.

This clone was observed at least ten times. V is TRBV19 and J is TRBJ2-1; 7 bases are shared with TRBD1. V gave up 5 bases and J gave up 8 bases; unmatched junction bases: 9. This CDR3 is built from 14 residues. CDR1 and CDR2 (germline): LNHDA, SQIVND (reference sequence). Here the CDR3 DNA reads TGTGCCAGTAGTCCTAGCAGGGGGTTTTATGAGCAGTTCTTC. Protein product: CASSPSRGFYEQFF. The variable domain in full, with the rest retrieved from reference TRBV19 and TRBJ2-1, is DGGITQSPKYLFRKEGQNVTLSCEQNLNHDAMYWYRQDPGQGLRLIYYSQIVNDFQKGDIAEGYSVSREKKESFPLTVTSAQKNPTAFYLCASSPSRGFYEQFFGPGTRLTVL.

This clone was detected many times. The CDR3: CASSPRGSSYNEQFF. The CDR3 DNA follows: TGTGCCAGCAGCCCCCGGGGAAGCTCCTACAATGAGCAGTTCTTC. The chain is built from TRBV7-9 and TRBJ2-1, with D perhaps TRBD2 (5 bases). From germline, CDR1 is SEHNR and CDR2 FQNEAQ (reference sequence). V dropped 5 bases and J dropped 0 bases, with 11 bases sitting between them. The CDR3 loop spans 15 amino acids.

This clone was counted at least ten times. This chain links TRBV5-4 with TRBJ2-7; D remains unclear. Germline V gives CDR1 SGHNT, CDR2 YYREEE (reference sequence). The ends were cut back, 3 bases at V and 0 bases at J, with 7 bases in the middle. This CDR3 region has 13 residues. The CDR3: CASSYLGSYEQYF. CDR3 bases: TGTGCCAGCAGCTATCTAGGCTCCTACGAGCAGTACTTC.

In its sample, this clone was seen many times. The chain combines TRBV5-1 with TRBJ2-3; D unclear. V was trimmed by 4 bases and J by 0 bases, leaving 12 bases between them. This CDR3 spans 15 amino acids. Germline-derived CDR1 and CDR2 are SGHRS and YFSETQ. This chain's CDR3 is CASSTQGMSTDTQYF. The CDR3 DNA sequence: TGCGCCAGCAGCACCCAAGGGATGAGCACAGATACGCAGTATTTT.

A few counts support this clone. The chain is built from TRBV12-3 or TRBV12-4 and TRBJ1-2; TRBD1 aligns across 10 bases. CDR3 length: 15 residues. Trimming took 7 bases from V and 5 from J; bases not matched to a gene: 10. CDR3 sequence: CASTVGTGAGYGYTF. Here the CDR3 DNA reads TGTGCCAGCACCGTTGGGACAGGGGCTGGATATGGCTACACCTTC.

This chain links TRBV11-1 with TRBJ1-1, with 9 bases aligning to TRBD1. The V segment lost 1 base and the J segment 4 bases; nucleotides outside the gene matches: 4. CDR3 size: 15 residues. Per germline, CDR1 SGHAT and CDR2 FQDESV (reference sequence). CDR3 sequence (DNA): TGTGCCAGCAGCTTAGGGACAGGGGAGATCACTGAAGCTTTCTTT. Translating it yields CASSLGTGEITEAFF.

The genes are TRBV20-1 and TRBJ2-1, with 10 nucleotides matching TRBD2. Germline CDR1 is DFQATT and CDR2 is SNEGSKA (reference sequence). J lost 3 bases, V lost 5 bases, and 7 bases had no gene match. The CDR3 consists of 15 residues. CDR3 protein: CSAHEGTSDYNEQFF. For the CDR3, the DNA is TGCAGTGCTCATGAAGGGACTAGCGACTACAATGAGCAGTTCTTC.

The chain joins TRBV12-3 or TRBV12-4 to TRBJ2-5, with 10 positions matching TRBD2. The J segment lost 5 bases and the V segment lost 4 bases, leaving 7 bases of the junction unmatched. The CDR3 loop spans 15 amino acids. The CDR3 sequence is CASSWTSGGGETQYF. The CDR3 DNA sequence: TGTGCCAGCAGTTGGACTAGCGGAGGAGGGGAGACCCAGTACTTC.

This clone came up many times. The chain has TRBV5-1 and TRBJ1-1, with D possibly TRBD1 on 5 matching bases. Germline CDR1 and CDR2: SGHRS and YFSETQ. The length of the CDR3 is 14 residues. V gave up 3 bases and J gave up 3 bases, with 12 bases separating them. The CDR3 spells CASSWGDRYTEAFF. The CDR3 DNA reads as TGCGCCAGCAGCTGGGGGGACCGGTACACTGAAGCTTTCTTT.

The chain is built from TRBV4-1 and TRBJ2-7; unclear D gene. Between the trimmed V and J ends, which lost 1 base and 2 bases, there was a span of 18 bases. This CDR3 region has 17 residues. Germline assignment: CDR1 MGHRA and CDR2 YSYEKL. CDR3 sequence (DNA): TGCGCCAGCAGCCAAGCTTTAGTAGCTGATAACCCCTACGAGCAGTACTTC. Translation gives CASSQALVADNPYEQYF.

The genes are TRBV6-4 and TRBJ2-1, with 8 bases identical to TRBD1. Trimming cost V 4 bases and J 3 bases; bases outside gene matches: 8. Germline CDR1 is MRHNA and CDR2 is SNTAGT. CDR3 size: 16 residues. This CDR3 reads CASSVHTGGGYNEQFF. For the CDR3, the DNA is TGTGCCAGCAGTGTTCATACAGGGGGAGGCTACAATGAGCAGTTCTTC.

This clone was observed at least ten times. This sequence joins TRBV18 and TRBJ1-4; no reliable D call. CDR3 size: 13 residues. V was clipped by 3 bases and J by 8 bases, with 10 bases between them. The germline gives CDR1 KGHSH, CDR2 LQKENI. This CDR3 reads CASSPEWKEKLFF. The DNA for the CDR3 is TGTGCCAGCTCACCGGAGTGGAAGGAAAAACTGTTTTTT.

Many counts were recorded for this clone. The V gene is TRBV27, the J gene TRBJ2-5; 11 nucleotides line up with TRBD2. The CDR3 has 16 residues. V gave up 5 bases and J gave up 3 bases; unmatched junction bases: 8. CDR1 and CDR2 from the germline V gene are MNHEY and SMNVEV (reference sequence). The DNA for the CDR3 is TGTGCCAGCAGTCCGATCACGACTAGCGGGAAAGAGACCCAGTACTTC. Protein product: CASSPITTSGKETQYF.

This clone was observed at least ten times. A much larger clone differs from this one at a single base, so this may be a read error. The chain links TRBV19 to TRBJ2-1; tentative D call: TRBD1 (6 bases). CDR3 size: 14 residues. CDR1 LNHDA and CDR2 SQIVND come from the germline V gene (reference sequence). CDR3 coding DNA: TGTGCCAGTAGCAAACAGGGCTCCTACAATAAGCAGTTCTTC. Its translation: CASSKQGSYNKQFF.

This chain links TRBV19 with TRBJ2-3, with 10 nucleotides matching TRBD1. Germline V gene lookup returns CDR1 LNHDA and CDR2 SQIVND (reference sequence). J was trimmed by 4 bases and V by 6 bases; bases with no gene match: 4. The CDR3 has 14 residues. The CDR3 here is CASRQTGGPDTQYF. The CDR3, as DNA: TGTGCCAGTAGGCAGACAGGGGGCCCAGATACGCAGTATTTT.

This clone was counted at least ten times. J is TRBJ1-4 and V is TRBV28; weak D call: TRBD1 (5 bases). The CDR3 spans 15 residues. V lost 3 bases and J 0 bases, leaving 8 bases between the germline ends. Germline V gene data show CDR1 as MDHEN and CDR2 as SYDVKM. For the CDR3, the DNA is TGTGCCAGCAGTTTGCAGGGCGCAACTAATGAAAAACTGTTTTTT. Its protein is CASSLQGATNEKLFF.

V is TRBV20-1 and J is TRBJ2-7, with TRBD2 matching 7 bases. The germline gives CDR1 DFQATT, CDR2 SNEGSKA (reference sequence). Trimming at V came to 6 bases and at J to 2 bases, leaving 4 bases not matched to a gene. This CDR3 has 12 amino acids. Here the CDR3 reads CSAPSGPYEQYF. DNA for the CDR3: TGCAGTGCCCCTAGCGGTCCCTACGAGCAGTACTTC.

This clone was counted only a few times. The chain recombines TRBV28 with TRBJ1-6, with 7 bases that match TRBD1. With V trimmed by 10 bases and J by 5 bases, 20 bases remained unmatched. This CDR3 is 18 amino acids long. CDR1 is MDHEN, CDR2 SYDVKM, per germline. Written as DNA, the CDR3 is TGTGCCATCCGCAGGGGGTCAAGGGGATATGGGGATAATTCACCCCTCCACTTT. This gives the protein CAIRRGSRGYGDNSPLHF.

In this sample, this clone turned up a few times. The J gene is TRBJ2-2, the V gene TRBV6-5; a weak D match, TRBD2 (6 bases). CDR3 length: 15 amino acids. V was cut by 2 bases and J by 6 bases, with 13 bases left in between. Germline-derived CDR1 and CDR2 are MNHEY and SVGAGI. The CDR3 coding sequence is TGTGCCAGCAGTTACCTAGGGACTCGTGCCGGGGAGCTGTTTTTT. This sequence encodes CASSYLGTRAGELFF.

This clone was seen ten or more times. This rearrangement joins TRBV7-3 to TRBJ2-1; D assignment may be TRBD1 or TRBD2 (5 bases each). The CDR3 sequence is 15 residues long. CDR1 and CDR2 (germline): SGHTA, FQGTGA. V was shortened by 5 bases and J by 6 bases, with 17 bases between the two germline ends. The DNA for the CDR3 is TGTGCCAGCAGCCTAGGGACCCTCCAGTTCAATGAGCAGTTCTTC. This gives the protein CASSLGTLQFNEQFF.

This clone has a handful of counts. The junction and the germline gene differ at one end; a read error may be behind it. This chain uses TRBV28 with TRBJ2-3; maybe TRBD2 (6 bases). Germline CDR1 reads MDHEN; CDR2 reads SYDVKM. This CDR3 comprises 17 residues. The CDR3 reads CASSSRCRDFSLHTQYF. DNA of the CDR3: TGTGCCAGCAGTTCCAGGTGCCGGGACTTCTCCCTCCATACACAGTATTTT.